This TCR beta chain derives from a study of PD-L1 blockade in urothelial cancer. Measured with immunoSEQ multiplex PCR; TCRdb has only the in-frame clones, and not every one. The repertoire holds some 50,000 clones, with around nine tenths as singletons. Time point noted: pretreatment peripheral blood. In germline, CDR1 is SGHDT, CDR2 YYEEEE. The CDR3 has 14 residues. V was clipped by 4 bases and J by 0 bases, with 8 bases between them. This rearrangement joins TRBV5-6 to TRBJ1-3; D is ambiguous. The material was PBMCs, obtained around atezolizumab (anti-PD-L1) treatment. This clonotype was sampled from a woman aged 55-69 years with urothelial cancer. In nucleotides, the CDR3 is TGTGCCAGCAGCCCCCGAGGCTCTGGAAACACCATATATTTT. It is translated as CASSPRGSGNTIYF. Complete variable domain (other parts from reference TRBV5-6 and TRBJ1-3): DAGVTQSPTHLIKTRGQQVTLRCSPKSGHDTVSWYQQALGQGPQFIFQYYEEEERQRGNFPDRFSGHQFPNYSSELNVNALLLGDSALYLCASSPRGSGNTIYFGEGSWLTVV.